The present entry profiles one T cell receptor (beta chain) with its context. This entry belongs to a study of blood T cell repertoires in COVID-19. Looked up from germline, CDR1 is LGHNA and CDR2 is YNFKEQ. V was trimmed by 0 bases and J by 4 bases, leaving 10 bases between them. CDR3 size: 15 residues. Original processing methods: Amplification from reference gene primers served as the basis for estimated nucleated cell counts. Repertoires were generated with immunoSEQ multiplex PCR, while TCRdb's copy carries only in-frame clones and drops some. Clone size and the V and J calls come from that table; the DNA yielded D and trimming. The sample lists more than 350,000 clones, just under 90% seen once, with roughly a tenth in the top ten.

Sequencing was performed on PBMCs or T cells enriched from blood (not recorded which). The TCR was taken from a woman between 50 and 59 years old who had recovered from COVID-19. The chain has TRBV4-2 and TRBJ1-3, with D unresolved. Here the CDR3 DNA reads TGTGCCAGCAGCCAAGACCGCCAGTCCGGAAACACCATATATTTT. This gives the protein CASSQDRQSGNTIYF.